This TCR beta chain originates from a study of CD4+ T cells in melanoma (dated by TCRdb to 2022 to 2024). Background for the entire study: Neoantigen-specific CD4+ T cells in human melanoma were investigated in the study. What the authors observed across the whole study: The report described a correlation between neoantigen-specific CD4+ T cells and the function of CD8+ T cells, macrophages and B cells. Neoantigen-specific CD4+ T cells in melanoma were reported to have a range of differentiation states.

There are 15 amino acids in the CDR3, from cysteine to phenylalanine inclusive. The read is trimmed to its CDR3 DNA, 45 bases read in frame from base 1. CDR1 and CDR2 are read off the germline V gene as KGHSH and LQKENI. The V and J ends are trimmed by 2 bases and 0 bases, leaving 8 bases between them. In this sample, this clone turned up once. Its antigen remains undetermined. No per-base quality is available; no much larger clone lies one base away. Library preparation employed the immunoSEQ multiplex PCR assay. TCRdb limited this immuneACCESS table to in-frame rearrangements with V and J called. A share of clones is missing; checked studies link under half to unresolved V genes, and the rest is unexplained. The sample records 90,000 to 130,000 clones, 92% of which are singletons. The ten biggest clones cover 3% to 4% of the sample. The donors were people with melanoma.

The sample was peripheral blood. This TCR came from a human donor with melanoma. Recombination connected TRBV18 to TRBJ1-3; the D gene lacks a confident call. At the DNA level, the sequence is TGTGCCAGCTCACCAATGGTGCTCTCTGGAAACACCATATATTTT. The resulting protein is CASSPMVLSGNTIYF. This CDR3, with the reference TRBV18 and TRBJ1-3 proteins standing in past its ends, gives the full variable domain NAGVMQNPRHLVRRRGQEARLRCSPMKGHSHVYWYRQLPEEGLKFMVYLQKENIIDESGMPKERFSAEFPKEGPSILRIQQVVRGDSAAYFCASSPMVLSGNTIYFGEGSWLTVV.